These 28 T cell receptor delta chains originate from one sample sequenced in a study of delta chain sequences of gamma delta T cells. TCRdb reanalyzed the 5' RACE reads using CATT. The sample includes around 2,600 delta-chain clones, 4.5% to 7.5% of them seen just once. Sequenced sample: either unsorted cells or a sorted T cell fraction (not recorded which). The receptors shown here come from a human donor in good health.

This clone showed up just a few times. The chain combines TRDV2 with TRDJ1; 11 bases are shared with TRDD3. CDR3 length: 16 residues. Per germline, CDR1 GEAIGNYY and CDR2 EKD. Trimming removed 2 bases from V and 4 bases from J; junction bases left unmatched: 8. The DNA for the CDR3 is TGTGCCTGTGACATACTGGGGGATAAGGAGGACGATAAACTCATCTTT. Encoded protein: CACDILGDKEDDKLIF.

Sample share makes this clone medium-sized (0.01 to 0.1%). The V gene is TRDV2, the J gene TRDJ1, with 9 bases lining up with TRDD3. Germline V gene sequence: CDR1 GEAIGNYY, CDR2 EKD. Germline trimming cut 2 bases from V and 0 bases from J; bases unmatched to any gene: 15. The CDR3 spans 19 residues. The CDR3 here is CACDRLTVGDTSDTDKLIF. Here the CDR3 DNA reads TGTGCCTGTGACAGACTTACCGTCGGGGATACGTCAGACACCGATAAACTCATCTTT.

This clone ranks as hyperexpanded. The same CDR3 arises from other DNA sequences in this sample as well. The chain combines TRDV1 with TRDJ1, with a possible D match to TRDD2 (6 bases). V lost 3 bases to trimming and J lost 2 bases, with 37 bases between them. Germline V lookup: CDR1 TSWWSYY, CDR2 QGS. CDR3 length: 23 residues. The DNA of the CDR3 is TGTGCTCTTGGGGACACCCCCCCGATCCTACGCACTGGCCCAGCGTATTATACCGATAAACTCATCTTT. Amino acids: CALGDTPPILRTGPAYYTDKLIF.

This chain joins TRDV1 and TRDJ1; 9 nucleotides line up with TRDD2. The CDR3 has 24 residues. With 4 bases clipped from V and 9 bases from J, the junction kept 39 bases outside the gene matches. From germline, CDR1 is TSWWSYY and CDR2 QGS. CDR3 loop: CALGGHCAFLRAQYWAPRAHELIF. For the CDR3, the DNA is TGTGCTCTTGGGGGTCATTGTGCCTTCCTACGGGCCCAGTACTGGGCTCCACGTGCCCATGAACTCATCTTT.

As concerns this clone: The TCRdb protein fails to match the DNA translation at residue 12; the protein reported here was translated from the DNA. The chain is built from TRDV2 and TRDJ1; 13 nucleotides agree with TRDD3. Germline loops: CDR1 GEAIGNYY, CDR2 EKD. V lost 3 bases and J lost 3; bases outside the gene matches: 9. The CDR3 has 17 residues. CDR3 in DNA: TGTGCCTGTGACCCACTGGGGGATACGGGGTACGCCGATAAACTCATCTTT. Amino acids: CACDPLGDTGYADKLIF.

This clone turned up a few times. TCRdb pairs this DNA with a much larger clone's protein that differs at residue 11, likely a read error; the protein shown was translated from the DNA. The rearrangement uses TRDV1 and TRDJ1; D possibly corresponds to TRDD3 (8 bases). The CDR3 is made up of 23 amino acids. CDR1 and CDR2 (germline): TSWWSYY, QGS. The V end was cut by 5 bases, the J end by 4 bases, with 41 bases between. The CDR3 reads CALGTTSYSYCGIRWSGGDKLIF. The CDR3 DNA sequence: TGTGCTCTTGGGACTACTTCCTATTCATACTGTGGGATACGCTGGAGTGGGGGCGATAAACTCATCTTT.

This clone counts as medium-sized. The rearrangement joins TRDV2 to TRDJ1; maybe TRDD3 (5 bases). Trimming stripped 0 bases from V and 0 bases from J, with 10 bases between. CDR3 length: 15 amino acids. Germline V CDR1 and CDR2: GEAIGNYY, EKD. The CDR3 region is CACDTVGTHTDKLIF. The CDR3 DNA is TGTGCCTGTGACACCGTGGGGACCCACACCGATAAACTCATCTTT.

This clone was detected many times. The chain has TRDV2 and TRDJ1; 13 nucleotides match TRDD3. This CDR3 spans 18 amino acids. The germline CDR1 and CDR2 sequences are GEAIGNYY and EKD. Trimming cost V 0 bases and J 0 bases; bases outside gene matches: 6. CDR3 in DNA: TGTGCCTGTGACACCCTACTGGGGGATACGCAGTACACCGATAAACTCATCTTT. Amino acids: CACDTLLGDTQYTDKLIF.

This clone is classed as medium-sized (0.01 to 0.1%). The CDR3 is CALVRALLGDTTLTAQLFF. CDR3 coding DNA: TGTGCTCTTGTAAGGGCGCTACTGGGGGATACAACTTTGACAGCACAACTCTTCTTT. The chain combines TRDV1 with TRDJ2, with 12 bases identical to TRDD3. The length of the CDR3 is 19 residues. V gave up 7 bases and J gave up 0 bases; unmatched junction bases: 12. From germline, CDR1 is TSWWSYY and CDR2 QGS.

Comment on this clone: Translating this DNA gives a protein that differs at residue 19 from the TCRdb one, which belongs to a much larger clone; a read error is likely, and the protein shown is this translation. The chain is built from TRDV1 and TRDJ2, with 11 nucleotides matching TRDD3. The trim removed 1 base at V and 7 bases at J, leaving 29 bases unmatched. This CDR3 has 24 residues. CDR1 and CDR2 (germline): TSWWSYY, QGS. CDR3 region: CALGEQAGPTMLVGDTRIRAQLFF. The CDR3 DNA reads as TGTGCTCTTGGGGAACAGGCCGGACCTACGATGCTGGTGGGGGATACGCGTATCCGAGCACAACTCTTCTTT.

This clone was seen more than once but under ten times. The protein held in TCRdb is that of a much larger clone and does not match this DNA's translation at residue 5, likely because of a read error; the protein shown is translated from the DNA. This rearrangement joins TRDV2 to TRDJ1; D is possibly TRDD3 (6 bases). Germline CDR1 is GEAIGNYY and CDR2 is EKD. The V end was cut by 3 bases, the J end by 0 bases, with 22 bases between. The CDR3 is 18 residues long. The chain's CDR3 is CACDSLLAGDEYTDKLIF. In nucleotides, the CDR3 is TGTGCCTGTGACTCCCTACTCGCTGGGGATGAGTACACCGATAAACTCATCTTT.

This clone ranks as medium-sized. The chain's CDR3 is CACDTVKTGGYAPTYTDKLIF. The CDR3 DNA follows: TGTGCCTGTGACACCGTTAAGACTGGGGGATACGCCCCTACCTACACCGATAAACTCATCTTT. The chain has TRDV2 and TRDJ1; 13 bases match TRDD3. The V segment lost 0 bases and the J segment 0 bases; nucleotides outside the gene matches: 15. Germline V gives CDR1 GEAIGNYY, CDR2 EKD. This CDR3 comprises 21 residues.

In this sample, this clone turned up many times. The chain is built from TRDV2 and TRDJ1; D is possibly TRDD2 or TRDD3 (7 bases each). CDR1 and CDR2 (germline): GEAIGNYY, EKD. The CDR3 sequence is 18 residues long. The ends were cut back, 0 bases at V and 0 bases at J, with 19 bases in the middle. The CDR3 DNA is TGTGCCTGTGACACCGTTCCTACGGGGGATTCTAACACCGATAAACTCATCTTT. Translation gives CACDTVPTGDSNTDKLIF.

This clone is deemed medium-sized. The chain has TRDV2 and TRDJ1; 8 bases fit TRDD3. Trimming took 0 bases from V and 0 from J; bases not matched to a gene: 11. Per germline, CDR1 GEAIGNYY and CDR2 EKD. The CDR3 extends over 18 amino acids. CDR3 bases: TGTGCCTGTGACACCGTCCCCCTTACTGGGGGTTACACCGATAAACTCATCTTT. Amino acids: CACDTVPLTGGYTDKLIF.

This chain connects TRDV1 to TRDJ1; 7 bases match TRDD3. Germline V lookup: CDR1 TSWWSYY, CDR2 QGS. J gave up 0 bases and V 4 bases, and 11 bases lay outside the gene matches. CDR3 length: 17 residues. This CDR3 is CALGGGSGGWYTDKLIF. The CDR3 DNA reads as TGTGCTCTTGGGGGAGGTTCCGGGGGATGGTACACCGATAAACTCATCTTT.

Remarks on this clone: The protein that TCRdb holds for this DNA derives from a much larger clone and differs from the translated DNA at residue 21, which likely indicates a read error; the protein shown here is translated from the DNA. The DNA for the CDR3 is TGTGCTCTTGGGACTACTTCCTATTCATACTGGGGGATACGCTGGAGTGGGGGCGATAAACCCATCTTT. Encoded protein: CALGTTSYSYWGIRWSGGDKPIF. This sequence joins TRDV1 and TRDJ1; 13 bases map to TRDD3. CDR1 and CDR2 (germline): TSWWSYY, QGS. The CDR3 loop spans 23 amino acids.

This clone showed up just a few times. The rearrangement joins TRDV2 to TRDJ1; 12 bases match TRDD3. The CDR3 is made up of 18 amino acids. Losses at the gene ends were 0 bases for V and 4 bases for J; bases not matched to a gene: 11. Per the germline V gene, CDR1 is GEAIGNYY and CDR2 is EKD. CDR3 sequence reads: CACDTGTLLGDTYDKLIF. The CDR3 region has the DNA TGTGCCTGTGACACCGGTACCCTACTGGGGGATACATACGATAAACTCATCTTT.

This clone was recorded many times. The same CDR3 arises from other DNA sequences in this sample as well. CDR3 DNA: TGTGCCTGTGACACCGTGGGGGAGAGCTCCTGGGACACCCGACAGATGTTTTTC. Protein product: CACDTVGESSWDTRQMFF. The rearrangement links TRDV2 to TRDJ3, with 7 positions matching TRDD3. Germline values: CDR1 GEAIGNYY, CDR2 EKD. This CDR3 has 18 amino acids. Germline trimming cut 0 bases from V and 0 bases from J; bases unmatched to any gene: 4.

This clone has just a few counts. CDR3 in amino acids: CACDPLLGDTGAAQLFF. CDR3 DNA sequence: TGTGCCTGTGACCCCTTACTGGGGGATACGGGGGCAGCACAACTCTTCTTT. V gene TRDV2 combines with J gene TRDJ2, with 13 bases that match TRDD3. CDR3 length equals 17 residues. V lost 3 bases, J lost 6 bases, and 9 bases stayed unmatched. Germline values: CDR1 GEAIGNYY, CDR2 EKD.

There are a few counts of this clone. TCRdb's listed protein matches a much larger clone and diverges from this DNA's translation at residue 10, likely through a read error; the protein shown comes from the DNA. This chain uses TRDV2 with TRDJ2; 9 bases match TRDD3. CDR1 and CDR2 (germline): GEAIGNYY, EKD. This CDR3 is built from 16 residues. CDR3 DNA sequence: TGCGCGACGGACCGACTGGGGGAAGCCGCGACAGCACAACTCTTCTTT. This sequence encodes CATDRLGEAATAQLFF.

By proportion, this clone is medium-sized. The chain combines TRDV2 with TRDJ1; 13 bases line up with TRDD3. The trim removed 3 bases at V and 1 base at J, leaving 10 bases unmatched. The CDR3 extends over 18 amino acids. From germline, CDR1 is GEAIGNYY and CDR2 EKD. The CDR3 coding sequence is TGTGCCTGTGACGGAATACTGGGGGATACGAGACGCACCGATAAACTCATCTTT. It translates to CACDGILGDTRRTDKLIF.

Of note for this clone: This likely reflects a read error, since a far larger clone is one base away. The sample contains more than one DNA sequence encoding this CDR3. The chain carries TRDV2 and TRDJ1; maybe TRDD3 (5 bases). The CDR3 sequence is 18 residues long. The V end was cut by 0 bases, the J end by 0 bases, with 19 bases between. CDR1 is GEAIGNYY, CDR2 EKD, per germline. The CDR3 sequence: CACDTVGSPTAYTDKLIF. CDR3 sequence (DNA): TGTGCCTGTGACACCGTGGGGTCCCCCACTGCGTACACCGATAAACTCATCTTT.

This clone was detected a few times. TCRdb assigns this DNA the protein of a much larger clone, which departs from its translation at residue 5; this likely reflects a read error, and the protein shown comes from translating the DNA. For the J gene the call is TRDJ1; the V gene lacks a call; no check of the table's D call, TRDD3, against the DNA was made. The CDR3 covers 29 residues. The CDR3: CSVNVWGDVFHCAFLRAQYWAPRAHELIF. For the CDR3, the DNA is TGCTCCGTTAACGTCTGGGGGGATGTGTTTCATTGTGCCTTCCTACGGGCCCAGTACTGGGCTCCACGTGCCCATGAACTCATCTTT.

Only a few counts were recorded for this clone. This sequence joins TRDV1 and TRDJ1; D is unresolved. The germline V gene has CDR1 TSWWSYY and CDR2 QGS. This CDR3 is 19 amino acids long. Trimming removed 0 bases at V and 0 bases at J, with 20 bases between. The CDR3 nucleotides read TGTGCTCTTGGGGAACTAAGTATAATGCGGAAGGCGTACACCGATAAACTCATCTTT. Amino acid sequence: CALGELSIMRKAYTDKLIF.

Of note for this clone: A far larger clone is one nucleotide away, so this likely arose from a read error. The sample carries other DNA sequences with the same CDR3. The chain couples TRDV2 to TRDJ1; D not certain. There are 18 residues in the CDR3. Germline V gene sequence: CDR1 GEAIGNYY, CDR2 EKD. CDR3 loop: CACDSLGGRAQYTDKLIF. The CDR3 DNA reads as TGCGCCTGTGACTCCTTGGGTGGAAGAGCCCAGTACACCGATAAACTCATCTTT.

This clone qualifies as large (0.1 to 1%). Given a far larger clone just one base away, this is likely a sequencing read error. The CDR3 protein is CALGEPPMFLLGHKEDDKLIF. The CDR3 nucleotides are TGTGCTCTTGGGGAACCCCCAATGTTCCTACTGGGGCATAAGGAGGACGATAAACTCATCTTT. The genes are TRDV1 and TRDJ1, with D possibly being TRDD2 or TRDD3 (7 bases each). The CDR3 spans 21 residues. Trimming stripped 1 base from V and 4 bases from J, with 31 bases between. Germline V CDR1 and CDR2: TSWWSYY, QGS.

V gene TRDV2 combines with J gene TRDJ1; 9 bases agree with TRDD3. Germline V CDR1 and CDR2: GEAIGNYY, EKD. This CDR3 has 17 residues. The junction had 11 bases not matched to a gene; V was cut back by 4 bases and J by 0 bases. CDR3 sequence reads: CACEGLGDREYTDKLIF. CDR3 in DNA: TGTGCCTGTGAGGGACTGGGGGACCGCGAGTACACCGATAAACTCATCTTT.

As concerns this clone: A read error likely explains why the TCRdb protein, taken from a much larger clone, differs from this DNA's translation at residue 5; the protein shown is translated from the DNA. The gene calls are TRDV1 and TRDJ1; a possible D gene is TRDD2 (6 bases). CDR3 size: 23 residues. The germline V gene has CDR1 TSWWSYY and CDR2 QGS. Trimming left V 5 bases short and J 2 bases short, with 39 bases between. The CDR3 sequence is CALGNTPPILRTGPAYYTDKLIF. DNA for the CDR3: TGTGCTCTTGGGAACACCCCCCCGATCCTACGCACTGGCCCAGCGTATTATACCGATAAACTCATCTTT.